The 13 T cell receptor beta chains listed next were all sequenced from one sample in a study of control samples from healthy donors and cancer patients. The protocol was immunoSEQ multiplex PCR, while the TCRdb copy is restricted to in-frame clones and leaves out a portion. The table lists almost 85,000 clones, 80% to 90% of them singletons. Sequencing used PBMCs. Receptor source: a man aged 55 to 70 with head and neck cancer.

The CDR3 bases are TGTGCCAGTAGGGGGGACAGAGAAAATGGCTACACCTTC. This sequence encodes CASRGDRENGYTF. V usage is TRBV19 and J usage is TRBJ1-2, with TRBD1 identical over 7 bases. V was clipped by 6 bases and J by 6 bases; unmatched bases: 7. CDR1 LNHDA and CDR2 SQIVND come from the germline V gene (reference sequence). The CDR3 has 13 amino acids.

About this clone: Mismatch with germline at one junction end may stem from a read error. The chain couples TRBV7-9 to TRBJ1-1; D perhaps matches TRBD1 (5 bases). This CDR3 is 14 amino acids long. Germline CDR1 SEHNR, CDR2 FQNEAQ (reference sequence). CDR3 protein: CASSRGTALGAGFF. In DNA form, the CDR3 reads TGTGCCAGCAGCCGTGGGACCGCTCTAGGGGCCGGCTTTTTT. Looking up the rest from reference TRBV7-9 and TRBJ1-1 gives the full variable domain: DTGVSQNPRHKITKRGQNVTFRCDPISEHNRLYWYRQTLGQGPEFLTYFQNEAQLEKSRLLSDRFSAERPKGSFSTLEIQRTEQGDSAMYLCASSRGTALGAGFFGQGTRLTVV.

This rearrangement joins TRBV18 to TRBJ2-5; D is perhaps TRBD2 (5 bases). Trimming removed 1 base from V and 4 bases from J, with 16 bases in between. Germline values: CDR1 KGHSH, CDR2 LQKENI. This CDR3 is built from 16 residues. CDR3 sequence reads: CASSPRVASSGETQYF. CDR3 DNA sequence: TGTGCCAGCTCACCACGTGTTGCTAGCAGCGGAGAGACCCAGTACTTC. Full variable domain (missing parts from reference TRBV18 and TRBJ2-5): NAGVMQNPRHLVRRRGQEARLRCSPMKGHSHVYWYRQLPEEGLKFMVYLQKENIIDESGMPKERFSAEFPKEGPSILRIQQVVRGDSAAYFCASSPRVASSGETQYFGPGTRLLVL.

This clone was seen just once. The chain joins TRBV7-9 to TRBJ2-5; TRBD1 matches at 7 bases. The V segment lost 3 bases and the J segment 1 base; nucleotides outside the gene matches: 2. The CDR3 is 14 amino acids. Germline CDR1 is SEHNR and CDR2 is FQNEAQ (reference sequence). The CDR3 nucleotides read TGTGCCAGCAGCTTTGGGACAGCCCAAGAGACCCAGTACTTC. Translation: CASSFGTAQETQYF.

Worth noting for this clone: Since no conserved phenylalanine or tryptophan closes the CDR3, a read error is the likely cause. The DNA is left out, because the CDR3 cannot be placed on it with certainty; the CDR3 is given as TCRdb lists it. The rearrangement joins TRBV5-6 to TRBJ2-7; TRBD1 is the table's D call and was not checked against the DNA. With termini counted, the CDR3 has 15 amino acids. CDR1 and CDR2 from the germline V gene are SGHDT and YYEEEE. The CDR3 region is CASSFGTGDPTSLIR.

This clone showed up just a few times. The chain links TRBV18 to TRBJ2-5, with D perhaps assigned TRBD1 or TRBD2 (6 bases each). The CDR3 extends over 14 amino acids. The V gene lost 2 bases and the J gene lost 4 bases, with 11 bases spanning the gap. Germline assignment: CDR1 KGHSH and CDR2 LQKENI. The CDR3 region has the DNA TGTGCCAGCTCACCATCGGGGGCCCCAGAGACCCAGTACTTC. Amino acid sequence: CASSPSGAPETQYF.

The chain couples TRBV29-1 to TRBJ1-6, with D hard to call. Germline CDR1 SQVTM, CDR2 ANQGSEA. V dropped 4 bases and J dropped 8 bases, with 12 bases sitting between them. The CDR3 length is 13 residues. The CDR3 loop is CSVGQERDSPLHF. As DNA, the CDR3 is TGCAGCGTTGGCCAGGAAAGGGATTCACCCCTCCACTTT.

This clone was found many times. This chain connects TRBV9 to TRBJ1-2; no firm D call. This CDR3 region has 15 residues. V shed 4 bases and J shed 3 bases, with 16 bases lying between them. Per germline, CDR1 SGDLS and CDR2 YYNGEE. The DNA of the CDR3 is TGTGCCAGCAGCCCACCCTCCAGGAACTACTATGGCTACACCTTC. It encodes CASSPPSRNYYGYTF.

The chain carries TRBV18 and TRBJ1-5, with 9 bases that match TRBD1. Germline CDR1 KGHSH, CDR2 LQKENI. The CDR3 loop spans 15 amino acids. V gave up 3 bases and J gave up 0 bases; unmatched junction bases: 0. Here the CDR3 DNA reads TGTGCCAGCTCACCGGGACAGGGTAGCAATCAGCCCCAGCATTTT. It is translated as CASSPGQGSNQPQHF.

This clone was observed a few times. The chain links TRBV11-3 to TRBJ2-1; a weak D match, TRBD2 (6 bases). Trimming shortened V by 0 bases and J by 1 base, and 16 bases separated the two germline ends. Per the germline V gene, CDR1 is SGHNT and CDR2 is YENEEA. CDR3 length: 18 residues. This chain's CDR3 is CASSLDQGGTASYNEQFF. DNA of the CDR3: TGTGCCAGCAGCTTAGATCAGGGCGGGACGGCGTCCTACAATGAGCAGTTCTTC.

To note about this clone: One junction end does not reproduce the germline sequence, and a read error may be involved. The rearrangement joins TRBV5-1 to TRBJ2-1; possible D gene TRBD2, 6 bases. Germline CDR1 reads SGHRS; CDR2 reads YFSETQ. The length of the CDR3 is 12 residues. CDR3 region: CASRLEAGEQFF. The CDR3 region has the DNA TGCGCCAGCAGGTTGGAAGCGGGTGAGCAGTTCTTC.

The chain joins TRBV3-1 (or the pseudogene TRBV3-2) to TRBJ2-7; maybe TRBD2 (5 bases). The V end lost 2 bases, the J end lost 5 bases, and 19 bases lay between the germline ends. The CDR3 length is 16 residues. Germline V gene data show CDR1 as LGHDT and CDR2 as YNNKEL (reference sequence). In DNA, the CDR3 is TGTGCCAGCAGCCAATGGGGTGGAGGATCCTACGACGAGCAGTACTTC. It codes for CASSQWGGGSYDEQYF.

The gene calls are TRBV5-1 and TRBJ1-1; 9 bases align to TRBD1. The CDR3 is made up of 15 amino acids. Trimming removed 0 bases from V and 4 bases from J; junction bases left unmatched: 4. CDR1 SGHRS and CDR2 YFSETQ come from the germline V gene. The CDR3 protein is CASSLVWTGVTEAFF. DNA for the CDR3: TGCGCCAGCAGCTTGGTTTGGACAGGGGTCACTGAAGCTTTCTTT.